This T cell receptor beta chain was retrieved from a study of blood T cell repertoires in COVID-19. Looking at the study overall: Donors in the United States, Italy and Spain gave samples during acute or convalescent COVID-19. PBMCs, B-cell-depleted T cells, or T cells were the source of the cDNA or gDNA that made up the material.

V was trimmed by 3 bases and J by 6 bases, leaving 24 bases between them. The CDR3 is 18 amino acids. Germline CDR1 is LGHNA and CDR2 is YSLEER. Original processing methods: The assay estimated nucleated cells by amplifying reference gene primers. Repertoires were generated with immunoSEQ multiplex PCR, while TCRdb's copy carries only in-frame clones and drops some. The V and J calls and clone size come from that table; D and trimming were worked out from the DNA. There are about 180,000 clones in the sample; approximately 82% occur only once, and about 18% lies in the top ten. Two negative PCRs, clearance, or symptom resolution were required of recovered Cohort 3 donors.

The chain carries TRBV4-3 and TRBJ2-4, with D perhaps TRBD2 (6 bases). Sequencing was carried out using PBMCs or T cells enriched from blood (not recorded which). The sequence came from a woman between 45 and 65 years old who had recovered from COVID-19. The CDR3 DNA reads TGCGCCAGCAGCCACGATCGCACCGGGACTCCCATGGGAAACATTCAGTACTTC. Translating it yields CASSHDRTGTPMGNIQYF.